The clone carrying this T cell receptor (beta chain) has ten or more counts. The TCR beta library used iRepertoire HTBI primers with Arm-PCR amplification of CDR3. A single record per CDR3 protein comes from TCRdb applying MiXCR to the multiplex PCR reads. Among about 430,000 distinct CDR3 sequences, over 20% were seen once, and the ten largest hold roughly an eighth. The data stem from a study of regulatory T cells in long-lasting Graves disease. V lost 7 bases to trimming and J lost 5 bases, with 20 bases between them. Germline CDR1 reads SNHLY; CDR2 reads FYNNEI. This CDR3 is 15 amino acids long. Time point reported: persistent/refractory GD, antithyroid drugs over 5 years with positive TRAb. RNA extracted from PBMCs served as the sequencing template.

The source material was peripheral blood mononuclear cells (PBMCs), sampled when the disease was refractory, from a patient treated with antithyroid drugs. The chain has TRBV2 and TRBJ2-5, with a tentative D call TRBD1 (6 bases). The clonotype was recovered from a female donor with Graves disease. The CDR3 DNA is TGTGCCAGCAAGAAGGACAGCTCGCTATTGGAGACCCAGTACTTC. The encoded protein is CASKKDSSLLETQYF.